What follows describes a single T cell receptor beta chain. V was pared by 4 bases and J by 7 bases, with 22 bases between. This CDR3 has 16 amino acids. Germline CDR1 reads LGHDT; CDR2 reads YNNKEL (reference sequence). As originally analysed: Researchers report that nucleated cell counts were estimated from reference gene primer amplification. Only in-frame clones appear in the TCRdb table, and some are missing; sequencing was by immunoSEQ multiplex PCR. V, J and clone size are those of that table, while D and trimming were read from the DNA. The sample has around 130,000 clones, about 85% seen once. The source of the sample is a study of blood T cell repertoires in COVID-19. Study context: Whether acute or convalescent, the COVID-19 samples came from the United States, Italy and Spain. Nucleic acid was either cDNA or gDNA, and it came from T cells, B-cell-depleted T cells, or PBMCs.

The sequencing input was peripheral blood. V is TRBV3-1 (or the pseudogene TRBV3-2) and J is TRBJ1-2; TRBD1 is a possible D gene (6 bases). The receptor comes from a man aged 40-49 years with active or convalescent COVID-19. The CDR3: CASSPGGQTGLSGYTF. Written as DNA, the CDR3 is TGTGCCAGCAGCCCAGGTGGACAGACAGGTCTCTCTGGCTACACCTTC.